The present T cell receptor beta chain was sequenced within a study of blood T cell repertoires in COVID-19. Turning to the study itself: T cells, B-cell-depleted T cells, or PBMCs provided the cDNA or gDNA that served as material.

In the original workflow: For nucleated cells, counts were estimated from reference gene primer amplification. Using immunoSEQ multiplex PCR, the repertoire was profiled, and TCRdb retains in-frame clones only, with some absent. V, J and clone size reflect that table, while D and trimming were determined from the DNA. The table records under 200,000 clones, about nine tenths of them present only once. Trimming stripped 1 base from V and 6 bases from J, with 13 bases between. This CDR3 spans 15 amino acids. Germline-derived CDR1 and CDR2 are LGHNA and YSLEER. What was sequenced was peripheral blood. The rearrangement uses TRBV4-3 and TRBJ2-1; D is possibly TRBD1 (5 bases). This receptor was taken from a woman between 65 and 79 years old with acute or convalescent COVID-19. The CDR3: CASSQAWPQGNEQFF. For the CDR3, the DNA is TGCGCCAGCAGCCAAGCGTGGCCCCAGGGCAATGAGCAGTTCTTC.